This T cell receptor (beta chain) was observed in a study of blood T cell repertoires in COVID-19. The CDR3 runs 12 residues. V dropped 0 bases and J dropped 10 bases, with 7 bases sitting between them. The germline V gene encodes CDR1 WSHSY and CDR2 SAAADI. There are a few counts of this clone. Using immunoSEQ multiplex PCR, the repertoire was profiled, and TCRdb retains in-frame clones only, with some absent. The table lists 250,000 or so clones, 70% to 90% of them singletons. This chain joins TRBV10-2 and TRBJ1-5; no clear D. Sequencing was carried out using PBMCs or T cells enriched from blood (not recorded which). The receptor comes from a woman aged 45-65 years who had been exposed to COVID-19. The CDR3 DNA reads TGCGCCAGCAGTGAGTCGGCTTCCCCCCAGCATTTT. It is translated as CASSESASPQHF.